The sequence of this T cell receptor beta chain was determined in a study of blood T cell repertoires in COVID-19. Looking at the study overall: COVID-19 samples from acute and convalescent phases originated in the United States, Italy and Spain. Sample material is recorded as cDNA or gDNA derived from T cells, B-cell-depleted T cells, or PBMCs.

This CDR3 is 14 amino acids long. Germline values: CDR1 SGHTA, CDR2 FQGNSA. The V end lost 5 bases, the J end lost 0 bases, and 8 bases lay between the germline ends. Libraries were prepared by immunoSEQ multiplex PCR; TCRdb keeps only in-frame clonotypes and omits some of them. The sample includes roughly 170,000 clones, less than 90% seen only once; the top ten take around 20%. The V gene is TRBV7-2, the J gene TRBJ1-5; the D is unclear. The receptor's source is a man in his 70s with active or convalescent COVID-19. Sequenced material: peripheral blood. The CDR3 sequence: CASSRSFSNQPQHF. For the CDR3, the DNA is TGTGCCAGCAGCCGGAGCTTTAGCAATCAGCCCCAGCATTTT.